This T cell receptor (beta chain) originates from a study of cytomegalovirus exposure and HLA in healthy donors. The CDR3 contains 13 residues. Trimming took 5 bases from V and 8 from J; bases not matched to a gene: 0. Looked up from germline, CDR1 is SGHDT and CDR2 is YYEEEE. This PCR relied on a set of 60 Vbeta primers and 13 Jbeta primers. Sequencing was performed with immunoSEQ multiplex PCR; in TCRdb, only in-frame clones are kept and a portion is missing. Counted here are fewer than 130,000 clones, 55% to 75% occurring once; the ten biggest clones make up approximately 3.8%. This clone has a single count.

The sequencing sample was made of PBMCs. The chain couples TRBV5-6 to TRBJ2-1; 14 bases agree with TRBD2. The TCR sequence derives from a man under 40 in good health and CMV-seropositive. CDR3 DNA sequence: TGTGCCAGCAGGACTAGCGGGGGGGATGAGCAGTTCTTC. As protein: CASRTSGGDEQFF. The full variable domain, in which reference TRBV5-6 and TRBJ2-1 provide the parts outside the CDR3, is DAGVTQSPTHLIKTRGQQVTLRCSPKSGHDTVSWYQQALGQGPQFIFQYYEEEERQRGNFPDRFSGHQFPNYSSELNVNALLLGDSALYLCASRTSGGDEQFFGPGTRLTVL.